Each of the 21 T cell receptor beta chains below was sequenced from the same sample in a study of T cells in Graves' hyperthyroidism and ophthalmopathy. TCR beta CDR3 regions were amplified from RNA transcripts. Initially, a first-round RT-PCR of the TCR CDR3 employed the HTBI primer set. TCRdb reprocessed the multiplex PCR reads via MiXCR and lists one record per CDR3 protein. The sample shows roughly 330,000 distinct CDR3 sequences, 16% of them seen only once. Sequenced: blood. The source is a young man with Graves' hyperthyroidism.

The table lists this clonotype with many counts. V usage is TRBV27 and J usage is TRBJ2-7; TRBD1 is a possible D gene (8 bases). CDR3 length: 16 amino acids. Germline V gives CDR1 MNHEY, CDR2 SMNVEV (reference sequence). Trimming took 5 bases from V and 4 from J, leaving 21 bases between them. The CDR3 loop is CASSPGGGRTVYEQYF. As DNA, the CDR3 is TGTGCCAGCAGTCCAGGGGGCGGGAGAACTGTATACGAGCAGTACTTC.

The table lists this clonotype with a few counts. The chain employs TRBV4-1 and TRBJ2-7, with a tentative D call TRBD2 (5 bases). Germline CDR1 and CDR2: MGHRA and YSYEKL. The V end lost 0 bases, the J end lost 5 bases, and 11 bases lay between the germline ends. This CDR3 has 14 residues. CDR3 in DNA: TGCGCCAGCAGCCAAGAAGGTGGGAGCGACGAGCAGTACTTC. Translating it yields CASSQEGGSDEQYF.

This clonotype was found many times. V is TRBV6-1 and J is TRBJ1-1, with 8 nucleotides matching TRBD1. There are 14 residues in the CDR3. J was trimmed by 0 bases and V by 5 bases; bases with no gene match: 2. Per the germline V gene, CDR1 is MNHNS and CDR2 is SASEGT. The CDR3 coding sequence is TGTGCCAGCAGTCCACAGGGGGTGAACACTGAAGCTTTCTTT. This translates into CASSPQGVNTEAFF.

J is TRBJ1-1 and V is TRBV10-3; a weak D match, TRBD1 (6 bases). V gave up 6 bases and J gave up 3 bases, with 14 bases separating them. The length of the CDR3 is 14 residues. Germline values: CDR1 ENHRY, CDR2 SYGVKD. The CDR3 nucleotides read TGTGCCATCAGCGGCGACAGGACGGACACTGAAGCTTTCTTT. Protein sequence: CAISGDRTDTEAFF.

This clonotype was recorded a few times. This chain connects TRBV27 to TRBJ2-6, with no clear D. Per the germline V gene, CDR1 is MNHEY and CDR2 is SMNVEV (reference sequence). Deletions cut 2 bases from V and 1 base from J, with 6 bases between. The CDR3 is 15 amino acids. CDR3 protein: CASSLRFSGANVLTF. CDR3 sequence (DNA): TGTGCCAGCAGTTTACGGTTTTCTGGGGCCAACGTCCTGACTTTC.

The rearrangement joins TRBV20-1 to TRBJ2-1, with TRBD2 matching 9 bases. The CDR3 extends over 15 amino acids. The V and J ends lost 0 bases and 7 bases, in that order; junction bases with no gene match: 7. Germline values: CDR1 DFQATT, CDR2 SNEGSKA (reference sequence). The CDR3 sequence: CSARDPGTSSNEQFF. CDR3 nucleotides: TGCAGTGCTAGAGACCCCGGGACTAGCTCGAATGAGCAGTTCTTC.

The chain uses TRBV11-2 and TRBJ2-1; 11 nucleotides line up with TRBD2. This CDR3 comprises 18 residues. Trimming cost V 7 bases and J 6 bases; bases outside gene matches: 17. Germline V gives CDR1 SGHAT, CDR2 FQNNGV. The CDR3 coding sequence is TGTGCCAGCATCCCGGGACTAGCGGACACCAAGAGAGGCAATGAGCAGTTCTTC. It is translated as CASIPGLADTKRGNEQFF.

This clonotype was recorded at least ten times. This chain joins TRBV2 and TRBJ2-2, with 7 bases matching TRBD1. The J segment lost 7 bases and the V segment lost 7 bases, leaving 6 bases of the junction unmatched. Germline CDR1 and CDR2: SNHLY and FYNNEI. This CDR3 contains 13 residues. For the CDR3, the DNA is TGTGCCAGCACAATACAGGGGATCGGGGAGCTGTTTTTT. Amino acids: CASTIQGIGELFF.

This clonotype showed up many times. This rearrangement joins TRBV29-1 to TRBJ2-5, with 8 bases that match TRBD2. CDR3 length: 15 residues. J gave up 5 bases and V 3 bases, and 11 bases lay outside the gene matches. Germline CDR1 SQVTM, CDR2 ANQGSEA. CDR3 protein: CSVDPAGDGRETQYF. CDR3 coding DNA: TGCAGCGTTGACCCAGCGGGGGACGGTAGGGAGACCCAGTACTTC.

This clonotype came up many times. CDR3 DNA sequence: TGTGCCAGCAGCCAAGATCTAGGACGTCCGACTGAAGCTTTCTTT. It translates to CASSQDLGRPTEAFF. V is TRBV3-1 and J is TRBJ1-1, with D uncertain. Germline loops: CDR1 LGHDT, CDR2 YNNKEL (reference sequence). V was pared by 0 bases and J by 5 bases, with 13 bases between. CDR3 length: 15 amino acids.

The CDR3 DNA follows: TGTGCCAGCAGGCTGACAGGGGTAAATCAGCCCCAGCATTTT. It specifies CASRLTGVNQPQHF. The genes are TRBV28 and TRBJ1-5; 8 positions match TRBD1. The CDR3 length is 14 residues. V shed 6 bases and J 4 bases; nucleotides not matched to a gene: 5. CDR1 MDHEN and CDR2 SYDVKM come from the germline V gene. Using reference TRBV28 and TRBJ1-5 for the parts outside the CDR3, the full variable domain is DVKVTQSSRYLVKRTGEKVFLECVQDMDHENMFWYRQDPGLGLRLIYFSYDVKMKEKGDIPEGYSVSREKKERFSLILESASTNQTSMYLCASRLTGVNQPQHFGDGTRLSIL.

This clonotype has ten or more counts. The genes are TRBV18 and TRBJ1-1, with 7 bases aligning to TRBD1. CDR1 and CDR2 (germline): KGHSH, LQKENI. The CDR3 totals 14 residues. The V segment lost 4 bases and the J segment 4 bases; nucleotides outside the gene matches: 6. The CDR3 protein is CASSRDRVATEAFF. The DNA of the CDR3 is TGTGCCAGCTCACGTGACAGGGTGGCCACTGAAGCTTTCTTT. Using reference TRBV18 and TRBJ1-1 for the parts outside the CDR3, the full variable domain is NAGVMQNPRHLVRRRGQEARLRCSPMKGHSHVYWYRQLPEEGLKFMVYLQKENIIDESGMPKERFSAEFPKEGPSILRIQQVVRGDSAAYFCASSRDRVATEAFFGQGTRLTVV.

In this sample, this clonotype turned up many times. The chain is built from TRBV7-2 and TRBJ2-7; D not resolved. Trimming took 2 bases from V and 5 from J, leaving 16 bases between them. Germline loops: CDR1 SGHTA, CDR2 FQGNSA. The CDR3 is 15 residues long. CDR3 bases: TGTGCCAGCAGCTTAAACTTTCCACCCCCCAACGAGCAGTACTTC. This translates into CASSLNFPPPNEQYF.

The V and J genes are TRBV5-4 and TRBJ2-3; 8 bases match TRBD1. The CDR3 has 14 amino acids. Trimming took 4 bases from V and 5 from J; bases not matched to a gene: 6. The V gene's germline CDR1 is SGHNT and CDR2 YYREEE (reference sequence). For the CDR3, the DNA is TGTGCCAGCAGCAGACAGGGGTATGGAGATACGCAGTATTTT. Amino acids: CASSRQGYGDTQYF.

The chain employs TRBV29-1 and TRBJ1-2; 7 nucleotides line up with TRBD1. CDR1 SQVTM and CDR2 ANQGSEA come from the germline V gene. V gave up 6 bases and J gave up 2 bases; unmatched junction bases: 9. The CDR3 is 14 amino acids. CDR3 in amino acids: CSVGQAFGNYGYTF. The CDR3 nucleotides are TGCAGCGTAGGACAGGCCTTCGGCAACTATGGCTACACCTTC.

This clonotype was observed many times. The chain couples TRBV12-3 or TRBV12-4 to TRBJ2-7, with TRBD2 identical over 7 bases. With 1 base clipped from V and 7 bases from J, the junction kept 10 bases outside the gene matches. The CDR3 loop spans 15 amino acids. The CDR3 DNA is TGTGCCAGCAGTTTAGTGTCTAGCGGTCCCGGGGAGCAGTACTTC. Amino acid sequence: CASSLVSSGPGEQYF.

Ten or more counts support this clonotype. J is TRBJ1-4 and V is TRBV18; no definite D call. The CDR3 extends over 13 amino acids. Germline loops: CDR1 KGHSH, CDR2 LQKENI. The ends were cut back, 5 bases at V and 0 bases at J, with 4 bases in the middle. CDR3 sequence: CASSRSTNEKLFF. DNA for the CDR3: TGTGCCAGCTCAAGGTCAACTAATGAAAAACTGTTTTTT.

This clonotype has more than one count but fewer than ten. The chain combines TRBV24-1 with TRBJ2-2, with 10 bases fitting TRBD1. The germline CDR1 and CDR2 sequences are KGHDR and SFDVKD. The CDR3 totals 18 residues. The V segment lost 5 bases and the J segment 0 bases; nucleotides outside the gene matches: 8. The chain's CDR3 is CATSGSPGQGTNTGELFF. As DNA, the CDR3 is TGTGCCACCAGTGGCTCCCCGGGACAGGGGACGAACACCGGGGAGCTGTTTTTT.

The chain combines TRBV9 with TRBJ1-6; possibly TRBD1 for D (5 bases). CDR1 and CDR2 from the germline V gene are SGDLS and YYNGEE. The CDR3 sequence is 14 residues long. Trimming left V 4 bases short and J 14 bases short, with 19 bases between. The CDR3 DNA reads TGTGCCAGCAGCTTTGACAGCGGTAATTCGGCCCTCCACTTT. It encodes CASSFDSGNSALHF.

This clonotype was recorded a few times. This rearrangement joins TRBV7-9 to TRBJ1-6; D is undetermined. Germline lookup yields CDR1 SEHNR and CDR2 FQNEAQ (reference sequence). V was pared by 1 base and J by 7 bases, with 11 bases between. This CDR3 has 15 residues. The CDR3 bases are TGTGCCAGCAGCTTAGGACCTATAGGGAATTCACCCCTCCACTTT. It encodes CASSLGPIGNSPLHF.

This clonotype occurred many times. V is TRBV5-1 and J is TRBJ2-7; tentative D call: TRBD1 (6 bases). Trimming removed 4 bases from V and 6 bases from J, with 17 bases in between. The germline V gene has CDR1 SGHRS and CDR2 YFSETQ. This CDR3 contains 14 residues. DNA for the CDR3: TGCGCCAGCAGCCTGCAGGGTTCCAGGGGCGAGCAGTACTTC. Translating it yields CASSLQGSRGEQYF.